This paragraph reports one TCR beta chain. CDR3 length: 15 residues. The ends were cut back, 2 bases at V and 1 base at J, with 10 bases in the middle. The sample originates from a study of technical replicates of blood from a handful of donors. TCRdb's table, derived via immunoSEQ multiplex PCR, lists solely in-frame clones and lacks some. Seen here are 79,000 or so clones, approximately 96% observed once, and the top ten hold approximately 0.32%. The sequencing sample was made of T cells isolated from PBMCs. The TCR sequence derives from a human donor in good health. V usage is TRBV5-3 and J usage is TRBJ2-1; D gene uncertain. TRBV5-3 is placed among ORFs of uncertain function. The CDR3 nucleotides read TGTGCCAGAAGCTTAGACGAGAGGTCCTACAATGAGCAGTTCTTC. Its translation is CARSLDERSYNEQFF.